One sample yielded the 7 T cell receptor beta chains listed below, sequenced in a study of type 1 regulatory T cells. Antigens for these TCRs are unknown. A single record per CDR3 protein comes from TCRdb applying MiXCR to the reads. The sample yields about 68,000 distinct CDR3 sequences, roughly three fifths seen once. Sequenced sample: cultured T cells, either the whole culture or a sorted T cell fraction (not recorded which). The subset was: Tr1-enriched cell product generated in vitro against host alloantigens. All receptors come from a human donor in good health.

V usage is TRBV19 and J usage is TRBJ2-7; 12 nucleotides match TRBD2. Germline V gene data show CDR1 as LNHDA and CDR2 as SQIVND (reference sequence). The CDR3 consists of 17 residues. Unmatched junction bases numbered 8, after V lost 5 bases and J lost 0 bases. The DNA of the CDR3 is TGTGCCAGTAGTCTCAAGGGACTAGCGGGCAGCTCCTACGAGCAGTACTTC. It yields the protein CASSLKGLAGSSYEQYF.

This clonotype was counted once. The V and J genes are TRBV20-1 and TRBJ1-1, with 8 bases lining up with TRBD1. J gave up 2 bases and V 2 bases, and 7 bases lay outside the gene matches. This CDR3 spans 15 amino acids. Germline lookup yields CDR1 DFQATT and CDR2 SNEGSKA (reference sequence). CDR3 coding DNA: TGCAGTGCTAGAATGGCCGACAGGGGCAACACTGAAGCTTTCTTT. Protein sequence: CSARMADRGNTEAFF.

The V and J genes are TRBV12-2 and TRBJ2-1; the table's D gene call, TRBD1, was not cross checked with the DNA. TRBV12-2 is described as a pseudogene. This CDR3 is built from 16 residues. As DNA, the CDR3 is TGTGCAAGTCGCCCCGAGGGGCGAAGCTCCTACAATGAGCAGTTCTTC. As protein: CASRPEGRSSYNEQFF.

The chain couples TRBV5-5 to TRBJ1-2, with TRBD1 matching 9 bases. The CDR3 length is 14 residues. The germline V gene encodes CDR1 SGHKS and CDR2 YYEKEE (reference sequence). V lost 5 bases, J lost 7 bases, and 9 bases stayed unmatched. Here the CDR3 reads CASSYGTGPSGYTF. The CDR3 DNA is TGTGCCAGCAGTTATGGGACAGGGCCTTCTGGCTACACCTTC.

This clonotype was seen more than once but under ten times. The CDR3 DNA reads as TGTGCCAGCAGCAGCAGGGGTAGGAGTGAAAAACTGTTTTTT. Encoded protein: CASSSRGRSEKLFF. The chain joins TRBV6-6 to TRBJ1-4, with D tentatively TRBD1 (6 bases). The V end lost 6 bases, the J end lost 7 bases, and 15 bases lay between the germline ends. The germline V gene has CDR1 MNHNY and CDR2 SVGAGI (reference sequence). The CDR3 consists of 14 residues.

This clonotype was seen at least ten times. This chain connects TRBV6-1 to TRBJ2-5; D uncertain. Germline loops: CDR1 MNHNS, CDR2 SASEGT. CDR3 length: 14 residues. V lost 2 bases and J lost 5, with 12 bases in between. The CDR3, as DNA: TGTGCCAGCAGTGAACAGACGGCTCTGGAGACCCAGTACTTC. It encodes CASSEQTALETQYF.

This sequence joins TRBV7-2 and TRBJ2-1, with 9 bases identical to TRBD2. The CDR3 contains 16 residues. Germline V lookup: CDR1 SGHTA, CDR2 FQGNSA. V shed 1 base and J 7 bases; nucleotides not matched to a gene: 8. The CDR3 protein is CASSLVATSGQNEQFF. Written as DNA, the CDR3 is TGTGCCAGCAGCTTAGTTGCGACTAGCGGCCAAAATGAGCAGTTCTTC.